Listed below are T cell receptor beta chains from one sample, sequenced in a study of T-cell memory formation after mild COVID-19. From the 5' RACE reads, TCRdb called clonotypes with MiXCR, one entry per CDR3 protein. The sample shows 150,000 to 200,000 distinct CDR3 sequences, around a third of them seen only once. Sequenced material: PBMCs or a T cell subset sorted from them (not recorded which). The origin of the receptors is an adult woman who had mild COVID-19 (a few samples of this study predate the infection). Cell type and time point are not known. The CDR3 runs from the conserved cysteine through the conserved F or W. D genes are given only for firm matches. Size is stated for part of the rows, as once, few or many counts, or as a class when the clone is expanded.

NA TRBJ2-7 TRBV21-1 NA TGTGCCAGCAGCCCTCCTGACAGGCTAGTCCCCTACGAGCAGTACTTC CASSPPDRLVPYEQYF
NA TRBJ2-7 TRBV15 NA TGTGCCACCAGCAGAGCGGAGACCCTCTACGAGCAGTACTTC CATSRAETLYEQYF
NA TRBJ1-2 TRBV2 NA TGTGCCAGCAGTGGGACGCCCCTGGGAATCTATGGCTACACCTTC CASSGTPLGIYGYTF
TRBD1 TRBJ1-1 TRBV7-6 NA TGTGCCAGCAGCCCTAGACAGGGGCGGATGAACACTGAAGCTTTCTTT CASSPRQGRMNTEAFF
NA TRBJ1-3 TRBV12-3/TRBV12-4 few TGTGCCAGCAGAGTCCCGGGGGGCTCTGGAAACACCATATATTTT CASRVPGGSGNTIYF
TRBD1 TRBJ2-1 TRBV12-3/TRBV12-4 few TGTGCCAGCTCCCCGACAGGGGATTATCCTGAGCAGTTCTTC CASSPTGDYPEQFF
TRBD2 TRBJ2-5 TRBV20-1 NA TGCAGTGCCAGTAGCGGGAGGGCCCAAGAGACCCAGTACTTC CSASSGRAQETQYF
NA TRBJ2-3 TRBV5-6 NA TGTGCCAGCAGCTTGGGGATCACAGATACGCAGTATTTT CASSLGITDTQYF
TRBD2 TRBJ2-1 TRBV6-6 NA TGTGCCGCCAGGACTAGCGGGGGGGACTACAATGAGCAGTTCTTC CAARTSGGDYNEQFF
TRBD2 TRBJ2-5 TRBV6-5 NA TGTGCCAGCAGTTCCCGGACTAGCGGGAGGGCCTGGGAGACCCAGTACTTC CASSSRTSGRAWETQYF
NA TRBJ2-3 TRBV12-3/TRBV12-4 NA TGTGCCAGCAGTTTAACTTTTCTAGATACGCAGTATTTT CASSLTFLDTQYF
NA TRBJ2-2 TRBV4-2 few TGTGCCAGCAGCCAAGTCGAGGGAATAGGTACCGGGGAGCTGTTTTTT CASSQVEGIGTGELFF
TRBD2 TRBJ2-3 TRBV20-1 NA TGCAGTGCCCACGGGGCGGGGGGGCCGATCTTCACAGATACGCAGTATTTT CSAHGAGGPIFTDTQYF
TRBD2 TRBJ2-3 TRBV7-9 few TGTGCCAGCAGCTCGACTAGCGGGAGGACAGATACGCAGTATTTT CASSSTSGRTDTQYF
TRBD2 TRBJ2-1 TRBV14 NA TGTGCCAGCAGCCAATGGGGACTAGCGGGAATAAATGAGCAGTTCTTC CASSQWGLAGINEQFF
NA TRBJ1-4 TRBV4-1 NA TGCGCCAGCAGCCAAGAATATACCGGTGAAAAACTGTTTTTT CASSQEYTGEKLFF
NA TRBJ1-2 TRBV4-2 few TGTGCCAGCAGCCCGCGACAGGTGGGGCTGAACTATGGCTACACCTTC CASSPRQVGLNYGYTF